These T cell receptor beta chains were read from a single sample in a study of response to subunit inactivated influenza vaccine. TCRdb called the RT-PCR reads again in MiXCR, with one record for every CDR3 protein. The repertoire holds approximately 520,000 distinct CDR3 sequences, with about 25% as singletons. The specimen comprised CD4+ T cells sorted from PBMCs, sampled around 5 days after vaccination. These receptors were taken from a man aged 45 to 65 who received an inactivated influenza vaccine. Each CDR3 is given with its conserved first and last residue. D genes are given only for firm matches. Clone size is shown for a subset of rows, as once, few, many or a class of expanded clone.

d_call,clone_size,v_call,j_call,cdr3_nt,cdr3_aa
-,few,TRBV7-8,TRBJ2-2,TGTGCCAGCATCCCTCCAGGGCGTATCACCGGGGAGCTGTTTTTT,CASIPPGRITGELFF
-,-,TRBV29-1,TRBJ2-5,TGCAGCGTTTCACCCGGTGGGGAAGAGACCCAGTACTTC,CSVSPGGEETQYF
TRBD1,few,TRBV7-9,TRBJ2-1,TGTGCCAGCAACCCGGGACAGTCAAACAATGAGCAGTTCTTC,CASNPGQSNNEQFF
TRBD2,-,TRBV12-3/TRBV12-4,TRBJ2-7,TGTGCCAGCAGTTTAGCAGCGGGGGTTTCCTACGAGCAGTACTTC,CASSLAAGVSYEQYF
-,-,TRBV27,TRBJ1-2,TGTGCCAGCAGCCGGGCAGGGATTCTTAATGGCTACACCTTC,CASSRAGILNGYTF
-,-,TRBV6-1,TRBJ2-3,TGTGCCAGCAACGGCGGGGCTGGGGCAGATACGCAGTATTTT,CASNGGAGADTQYF
-,few,TRBV12-3/TRBV12-4,TRBJ1-1,TGTGCCAGCAGTTCAGCCAGGTGGAACACTGAAGCTTTCTTT,CASSSARWNTEAFF
TRBD2,few,TRBV5-1,TRBJ2-5,TGCGCCAGCAGCTTGGCAGCGGGGGTTGGCCAAGAGACCCAGTACTTC,CASSLAAGVGQETQYF
TRBD1,-,TRBV15,TRBJ2-5,TGTGCCACCAGCCGGGACAGGGGGTCAGAGACCCAGTACTTC,CATSRDRGSETQYF
-,-,TRBV7-2,TRBJ1-1,TGTGCCAGCAGCTTAGCAACACGAAACACTGAAGCTTTCTTT,CASSLATRNTEAFF
-,-,TRBV21-1,TRBJ2-3,TGTGCCAGCAGCAAAGTCCCGCGGGAGGTACGAAGCACAGATACGCAGTATTTT,CASSKVPREVRSTDTQYF
-,few,TRBV20-1,TRBJ2-3,TGCAGTGCTAGGGGGGCCAGTCCAGATACGCAGTATTTT,CSARGASPDTQYF
-,few,TRBV6-5,TRBJ1-5,TGTGCCAGCAGTTCCCTCCTATCACCCCAGCATTTT,CASSSLLSPQHF
TRBD2,many,TRBV29-1,TRBJ2-1,TGCAGCGTTGCTACTAGCGGGATTGGCAATGAGCAGTTCTTC,CSVATSGIGNEQFF
-,-,TRBV20-1,TRBJ2-1,TGCAGTGCCGGGGGCAGGGCCGATGAGCAGTTCTTC,CSAGGRADEQFF
TRBD1,-,TRBV12-3/TRBV12-4,TRBJ1-2,TGTGCCAGCAGTTTAGAAGGGGGCGTACGCTACACCTTC,CASSLEGGVRYTF
-,many,TRBV6-6,TRBJ1-4,TGTGCCAGCAGTTACGTCCTCGGGGGTGAAAAACTGTTTTTT,CASSYVLGGEKLFF
-,few,TRBV4-2,TRBJ2-3,TGTGCCAGCAGCCAAGAACCCCTGGACACAGATACGCAGTATTTT,CASSQEPLDTDTQYF
-,many,TRBV2,TRBJ2-1,TGTGCCAGCAGTGGACTAAATGAGCAGTTCTTC,CASSGLNEQFF
-,-,TRBV7-2,TRBJ2-1,TGTGCCAGCAGCGACTATTACAATGAGCAGTTCTTC,CASSDYYNEQFF
TRBD1,-,TRBV6-2/TRBV6-3,TRBJ2-2,TGTGCCAGCAGTTACAGGACAGGGTTCGCGAACACCGGGGAGCTGTTTTTT,CASSYRTGFANTGELFF
-,many,TRBV12-3/TRBV12-4,TRBJ1-5,TGTGCCAGCAGTTTAGGTGACAAGAATCAGCCCCAGCATTTT,CASSLGDKNQPQHF
TRBD1,-,TRBV6-2/TRBV6-3,TRBJ2-7,TGTGCCAGCAGTTACCTCAGGACAGGAGCCTACGAGCAGTACTTC,CASSYLRTGAYEQYF
-,many,TRBV7-8,TRBJ2-7,TGTGCCAGCAGCTGGACTACTACCGCCGGCGAGCAGTACTTC,CASSWTTTAGEQYF
-,-,TRBV10-3,TRBJ1-1,TGTGCCACCCAAAAGCGTCGGGGGGAGGAAGCTTTCTTT,CATQKRRGEEAFF
-,few,TRBV5-1,TRBJ1-6,TGCGCCAGCAGCTTGGGGGAAACGAGAAATTCACCCCTCCACTTT,CASSLGETRNSPLHF
-,-,TRBV12-3/TRBV12-4,TRBJ1-5,TGTGCCAGCAGTTCCGGGGGAAAAAATTGGAGCAATCAGCCCCAGCATTTT,CASSSGGKNWSNQPQHF
-,few,TRBV9,TRBJ2-3,TGTGCCAGCAGCGTAGAGCAGGGGTGGACAGATACGCAGTATTTT,CASSVEQGWTDTQYF
-,-,TRBV20-1,TRBJ2-1,TGCAGTGCTAGAGATCCGGGGGCGCGGTACAATGAGCAGTTCTTC,CSARDPGARYNEQFF
-,-,TRBV4-2,TRBJ2-5,TGTGCCAGCAGCCAAGATTTAACGGGGGTGGAGACCCAGTACTTC,CASSQDLTGVETQYF
TRBD2,-,TRBV12-3/TRBV12-4,TRBJ2-5,TGTGCCAGCAGTTTAGATCTCTCTAGCGGGGGCCAAGAGACCCAGTACTTC,CASSLDLSSGGQETQYF
-,-,TRBV29-1,TRBJ1-1,TGCAGCGTTGAACGCAGGGGTCGGGACACTGAAGCTTTCTTT,CSVERRGRDTEAFF
TRBD2,many,TRBV12-3/TRBV12-4,TRBJ2-5,TGTGCCAGCAGTCTAAGTAGCGGGGGCCGAGGGGAGACCCAGTACTTC,CASSLSSGGRGETQYF
-,-,TRBV18,TRBJ2-5,TGTGCCAGCTCACCAGACAGGATCGCAGAGACCCAGTACTTC,CASSPDRIAETQYF
TRBD1,-,TRBV6-1,TRBJ2-5,TGTGCCAGCAGCCCTTTGGGACAGGGGGGTGAGACCCAGTACTTC,CASSPLGQGGETQYF
TRBD2,-,TRBV5-1,TRBJ2-5,TGCGCCAGCAGCTTGGTCCCTAGCGGGGGGCAAGAGACCCAGTACTTC,CASSLVPSGGQETQYF
-,few,TRBV18,TRBJ2-5,TGTGCCAGCTCACCACAGGGGAGGTACCAAGAGACCCAGTACTTC,CASSPQGRYQETQYF
TRBD2,-,TRBV5-1,TRBJ2-1,TGCGCCAGCAGCTTAGGCGGGAGTCGGAATGAGCAGTTCTTC,CASSLGGSRNEQFF
-,few,TRBV9,TRBJ2-2,TGTGCCAGCAGCGTATCTAACGGGGTCTCCATCGATGAGCTGTTTTTT,CASSVSNGVSIDELFF
-,-,TRBV20-1,TRBJ1-5,TGCAGTGCTACCAGCACTAGCAATCAGCCCCAGCATTTT,CSATSTSNQPQHF
TRBD1,-,TRBV20-1,TRBJ2-7,TGCAGTTACGACAGGGCCTACGAGCAGTACTTC,CSYDRAYEQYF
-,-,TRBV27,TRBJ2-3,TGTGCCAGCAACCGGGGTAGGGCCTCCACAGATACGCAGTATTTT,CASNRGRASTDTQYF
-,few,TRBV5-1,TRBJ2-2,TGCGCCAGCAGCTTGGTAGGGGCGAACACCGGGGAGCTGTTTTTT,CASSLVGANTGELFF
-,few,TRBV20-1,TRBJ1-2,TGCAGGGCTCCTTGGCCGGGTGGCTACACCTTC,CRAPWPGGYTF
-,few,TRBV7-8,TRBJ2-5,TGTGCCAGCAGCTTTAGGGGGGGGGAAGTCGGCCAAGAGACCCAGTACTTC,CASSFRGGEVGQETQYF
-,-,TRBV24-1,TRBJ2-1,TGTGCCACCGTTTTAAATGTTGCCGGACTCAGCTCCTACAATGAGCAGTTCTTC,CATVLNVAGLSSYNEQFF
-,few,TRBV10-3,TRBJ1-4,TGTGCCATCAGTGAGTCAAGGGAAAAACTGTTTTTT,CAISESREKLFF
TRBD1,-,TRBV20-1,TRBJ1-5,TGCAGTGCTAGCCCTCGGACAGGGGGCCATCAGCCCCAGCATTTT,CSASPRTGGHQPQHF
-,-,TRBV5-5,TRBJ1-4,TGTGCCAGCAGCTTATCCGGGCTCACGGGGGAAAAACTGTTTTTT,CASSLSGLTGEKLFF
TRBD2,-,TRBV20-1,TRBJ2-5,TGCAGTGCGACCGGGCTAGCGGGAGGGCCGGATGAGACCCAGTACTTC,CSATGLAGGPDETQYF
TRBD2,-,TRBV20-1,TRBJ2-3,TGCAGTGCTAGAGCCGGACTAGCGGGGCGGAGCACAGATACGCAGTATTTT,CSARAGLAGRSTDTQYF
TRBD1,-,TRBV4-3,TRBJ2-2,TGCGCCAGCAGCCAACCGGGACAGCGAGGCGGGGAGCTGTTTTTT,CASSQPGQRGGELFF
TRBD1,few,TRBV5-6,TRBJ2-2,TGTGCCAGCCACAGGGGGCGGGATCCCGGGGAGCTGTTTTTT,CASHRGRDPGELFF
-,few,TRBV9,TRBJ2-1,TGTGCCAGCAGCCAGAGGGGTGGTCAGACCTACAATGAGCAGTTCTTC,CASSQRGGQTYNEQFF
-,-,TRBV5-1,TRBJ2-1,TGCGCCAGCAGCTTGCGGGAGCCCCGGGATGAGCAGTTCTTC,CASSLREPRDEQFF